The 27 T cell receptor beta chains below all came from one sample that was sequenced in a study of T cells after yellow fever vaccination. TCRdb re-analysed the 5' RACE reads in MiXCR, keeping a single row per CDR3 protein. Found here are some 250,000 distinct CDR3 sequences, 3.6% of them singletons; the top ten hold about 20%. The sample was PBMCs, taken 15 days after the yellow fever booster vaccination. All receptors derive from a man aged 18 to 35 who received the YFV17D yellow fever vaccine.

A remark on this clonotype: A much larger clone differs from this one at a single base, so this may be a read error. V and J are TRBV20-1 and TRBJ2-1, with TRBD2 matching over 7 bases. V lost 3 bases, J lost 6 bases, and 8 bases stayed unmatched. This CDR3 is built from 14 residues. Germline V CDR1 and CDR2: DFQATT, SNEGSKA (reference sequence). CDR3 residues: CSAREGLLFNEQFF. In DNA, the CDR3 is TGCAGTGCTAGGGAGGGACTATTATTCAATGAGCAGTTCTTC.

Many counts were recorded for this clonotype. The chain recombines TRBV20-1 with TRBJ2-3, with a tentative D call TRBD2 (5 bases). CDR1 is DFQATT and CDR2 is SNEGSKA in the germline V gene (reference sequence). The ends were cut back, 5 bases at V and 6 bases at J, with 6 bases in the middle. The CDR3 contains 10 residues. CDR3 loop: CSARGDTQYF. As DNA, the CDR3 is TGCAGTGCTCGCGGGGATACGCAGTATTTT.

This clonotype was counted ten times or more. The V gene is TRBV7-2, the J gene TRBJ2-7; TRBD1 aligns across 8 bases. The germline V gene has CDR1 SGHTA and CDR2 FQGNSA. With 3 bases clipped from V and 6 bases from J, the junction kept 13 bases outside the gene matches. The CDR3 sequence is 16 residues long. CDR3 nucleotide sequence: TGTGCCAGCAGCTTGGGGTTCGGCAGGGGGCCGCGCGAGCAGTACTTC. It is translated as CASSLGFGRGPREQYF.

This clonotype was recorded at least ten times. The chain is built from TRBV7-2 and TRBJ2-2; no clear D. Germline CDR1 reads SGHTA; CDR2 reads FQGNSA. V was shortened by 5 bases and J by 5 bases, with 6 bases between the two germline ends. This CDR3 is 12 amino acids long. Written as DNA, the CDR3 is TGTGCCAGCAGCATAAGGACCGGGGAGCTGTTTTTT. Its translation is CASSIRTGELFF.

This clonotype has a count of ten or more. This chain connects TRBV7-9 to TRBJ2-3; D is perhaps TRBD2 (5 bases). V lost 2 bases to trimming and J lost 7 bases, with 16 bases between them. Germline CDR1 SEHNR, CDR2 FQNEAQ (reference sequence). CDR3 length equals 15 residues. The CDR3 DNA is TGTGCCAGCAGCTTAAGCGTAGCGCCTAGAAATACGCAGTATTTT. Amino acids: CASSLSVAPRNTQYF.

This clonotype came up many times. In DNA, the CDR3 is TGCGCCAGCGGCACCTATAGGACAGTTGGTTCCGAGCAGTACTTC. Protein sequence: CASGTYRTVGSEQYF. The chain uses TRBV5-1 and TRBJ2-7, with D perhaps matching TRBD1 (6 bases). V lost 7 bases and J lost 6, with 23 bases in between. This CDR3 contains 15 residues. Germline values: CDR1 SGHRS, CDR2 YFSETQ.

Of note for this clonotype: A much bigger clone sits one base away, suggesting this may be a read error. The chain recombines TRBV7-3 with TRBJ1-1; weak D call: TRBD1 (6 bases). This CDR3 spans 13 amino acids. Germline V gives CDR1 SGHTA, CDR2 FQGTGA. V was clipped by 5 bases and J by 7 bases, with 14 bases between them. The CDR3 is CASSTQGKNEAFF. The DNA for the CDR3 is TGTGCCAGCAGCACCCAGGGGAAGAATGAAGCTTTCTTT.

This clonotype was seen repeatedly, ten times or more. This chain uses TRBV7-9 with TRBJ2-7, with D perhaps matching TRBD2 (6 bases). Germline-derived CDR1 and CDR2 are SEHNR and FQNEAQ (reference sequence). This CDR3 is built from 14 residues. Trimming removed 4 bases at V and 0 bases at J, with 10 bases between. In DNA form, the CDR3 reads TGTGCCAGCAGCTCGACTAGTGTCTCCTACGAGCAGTACTTC. This gives the protein CASSSTSVSYEQYF.

This clonotype came up many times. V usage is TRBV5-1 and J usage is TRBJ1-4, with D hard to call. This CDR3 comprises 13 residues. Germline CDR1 and CDR2: SGHRS and YFSETQ. V gave up 6 bases and J gave up 4 bases, with 10 bases separating them. CDR3 in amino acids: CASTPMGNEKLFF. The DNA for the CDR3 is TGCGCCAGCACCCCCATGGGTAATGAAAAACTGTTTTTT.

There are many counts of this clonotype. This chain joins TRBV7-6 and TRBJ2-7, with D uncertain. Deletions cut 1 base from V and 6 bases from J, with 10 bases between. CDR3 length: 13 amino acids. Germline-derived CDR1 and CDR2 are SGHVS and FNYEAQ. The CDR3: CASSLDGTFEQYF. The CDR3, as DNA: TGTGCCAGCAGCTTAGATGGTACCTTCGAGCAGTACTTC.

This clonotype was found many times. The J gene is TRBJ2-5, the V gene TRBV5-1; the D call may be TRBD1 or TRBD2 (7 bases each). Trimming shortened V by 4 bases and J by 2 bases, and 15 bases separated the two germline ends. The germline CDR1 and CDR2 sequences are SGHRS and YFSETQ. The CDR3 runs 15 residues. The CDR3 DNA is TGCGCCAGCAGCGGGACAGCGGGGATACAAGAGACCCAGTACTTC. Translating it yields CASSGTAGIQETQYF.

This clonotype was seen at least ten times. J is TRBJ2-7 and V is TRBV6-1; D possibly matches TRBD1 or TRBD2 (6 bases each). The V and J ends lost 2 bases and 9 bases respectively, with 17 bases between them. Germline CDR1 is MNHNS and CDR2 is SASEGT. The CDR3 runs 14 residues. The CDR3 bases are TGTGCCAGCAGTGAACGGGGGACATCCATCGGGCAGTACGTC. This codes for CASSERGTSIGQYV.

This clonotype was counted at least ten times. The chain has TRBV6-4 and TRBJ2-3; no reliable D call. Trimming cost V 0 bases and J 2 bases, with 9 bases left between them. The germline CDR1 and CDR2 sequences are MRHNA and SNTAGT. This CDR3 contains 15 residues. The CDR3 spells CASSDSRGATDTQYF. The CDR3 nucleotides are TGTGCCAGCAGTGACTCGAGAGGAGCCACAGATACGCAGTATTTT.

At least ten counts were recorded for this clonotype. The rearrangement joins TRBV19 to TRBJ2-1, with 9 bases lining up with TRBD1. V was pared by 6 bases and J by 7 bases, with 4 bases of the junction left unmatched. The CDR3 covers 13 residues. Germline values: CDR1 LNHDA, CDR2 SQIVND (reference sequence). CDR3 bases: TGTGCCAGTAGCATGGACAGGGGAAATGAGCAGTTCTTC. Protein product: CASSMDRGNEQFF.

This clonotype appeared many times. This chain uses TRBV10-3 with TRBJ2-7; D perhaps matches TRBD2 (6 bases). Per germline, CDR1 ENHRY and CDR2 SYGVKD. Trimming cost V 0 bases and J 1 base, with 7 bases left between them. CDR3 length: 14 amino acids. In nucleotides, the CDR3 is TGTGCCATCAGTGAGTCTAGCGGATCCTACGAGCAGTACTTC. Its protein product is CAISESSGSYEQYF.

This clonotype was detected ten times or more. The gene calls are TRBV7-8 and TRBJ2-7; 7 bases fit TRBD1. Germline V gene lookup returns CDR1 SGHVS and CDR2 FQNEAQ. V shed 4 bases and J 2 bases; nucleotides not matched to a gene: 8. The length of the CDR3 is 15 residues. In DNA form, the CDR3 reads TGTGCCAGCAGCTCTTACCGGGACAGCACCTACGAGCAGTACGTC. Protein product: CASSSYRDSTYEQYV.

The sample holds many counts of this clonotype. The gene calls are TRBV20-1 and TRBJ2-2, with TRBD2 matching 14 bases. Looked up from germline, CDR1 is DFQATT and CDR2 is SNEGSKA (reference sequence). The CDR3 length is 16 residues. Trimming removed 3 bases from V and 6 bases from J; junction bases left unmatched: 6. CDR3 in amino acids: CSARPRLAGGPGELFF. In nucleotides, the CDR3 is TGCAGTGCTAGGCCCCGACTAGCGGGGGGGCCCGGGGAGCTGTTTTTT.

In its sample, this clonotype was seen many times. The chain is built from TRBV5-1 and TRBJ1-2; perhaps TRBD1 as D (6 bases). Per the germline V gene, CDR1 is SGHRS and CDR2 is YFSETQ. Trimming shortened V by 2 bases and J by 7 bases, and 12 bases separated the two germline ends. This CDR3 contains 13 residues. The CDR3, as DNA: TGCGCCAGCAGCTTACAGGGTCACGGTGGCTACACCTTC. Translating it yields CASSLQGHGGYTF.

Turning to this clonotype: This could be a read error, since a much larger clone is one nucleotide away. The V and J genes are TRBV9 and TRBJ1-1; no reliable D call. The germline V and J ends were trimmed by 4 bases and 6 bases, with 16 bases remaining between them. The CDR3 has 14 residues. The germline V gene encodes CDR1 SGDLS and CDR2 YYNGEE. The CDR3 loop is CASSPTRGSAEAFF. The CDR3 DNA reads TGTGCCAGCAGCCCTACTAGAGGGAGCGCTGAAGCTTTCTTT.

The table lists this clonotype with many counts. This chain links TRBV7-2 with TRBJ1-1; 7 nucleotides align to TRBD1. The V gene's germline CDR1 is SGHTA and CDR2 FQGNSA. The CDR3 length is 15 residues. V shed 5 bases, J shed 6 bases, and the junction held 12 bases outside the gene matches. CDR3 in DNA: TGTGCCAGCAGCCCTTATACCGGGACAGATTCTGAAGCTTTCTTT. Protein product: CASSPYTGTDSEAFF.

This clonotype was observed many times. The chain's CDR3 is CASTFIDTGELFF. For the CDR3, the DNA is TGTGCCAGCACCTTCATCGACACCGGGGAGCTGTTTTTT. This sequence joins TRBV5-6 and TRBJ2-2; D is unclear. With 6 bases removed from V and 3 bases from J, the gap between germline ends came to 9 bases. Germline V gene data show CDR1 as SGHDT and CDR2 as YYEEEE. The CDR3 is made up of 13 amino acids.

Many counts were recorded for this clonotype. The rearrangement links TRBV4-1 to TRBJ2-4; 9 nucleotides line up with TRBD2. Trimming at V came to 4 bases and at J to 6 bases, leaving 7 bases not matched to a gene. The CDR3 is made up of 15 amino acids. CDR1 and CDR2 from the germline V gene are MGHRA and YSYEKL. The CDR3 sequence is CASSRVGRGGNIQYF. CDR3 coding DNA: TGCGCCAGCAGCCGCGTGGGGCGGGGGGGAAACATTCAGTACTTC.

This clonotype was observed many times. V gene TRBV11-2 combines with J gene TRBJ2-6, with 7 bases identical to TRBD1. The germline V gene has CDR1 SGHAT and CDR2 FQNNGV. CDR3 length: 16 amino acids. V lost 6 bases, J lost 1 base, and 6 bases stayed unmatched. CDR3 bases: TGTGCCAGCAGTCAAGACAGGGCTTCTGGGGCCAACGTCCTGACTTTC. Its translation is CASSQDRASGANVLTF.

In its sample, this clonotype was seen many times. The chain combines TRBV5-1 with TRBJ1-1; 12 nucleotides line up with TRBD1. V was clipped by 4 bases and J by 0 bases; unmatched bases: 4. The CDR3 is 16 residues long. The germline V gene encodes CDR1 SGHRS and CDR2 YFSETQ. CDR3 residues: CASSAGTGGMNTEAFF. The CDR3 region has the DNA TGCGCCAGCAGCGCCGGGACAGGGGGCATGAACACTGAAGCTTTCTTT.

The rearrangement uses TRBV2 and TRBJ2-7, with TRBD2 matching over 12 bases. V was clipped by 4 bases and J by 4 bases; unmatched bases: 5. This CDR3 is built from 15 residues. Germline CDR1 SNHLY, CDR2 FYNNEI. The CDR3 nucleotides read TGTGCCAGCAGTGCACTAGCGGGGGGTTCGTACGAGCAGTACGTC. It specifies CASSALAGGSYEQYV.

This clonotype was recorded many times. This chain uses TRBV3-1 with TRBJ1-1, with 9 bases fitting TRBD1. J was trimmed by 11 bases and V by 2 bases; bases with no gene match: 15. The CDR3 covers 16 residues. CDR1 and CDR2 (germline): LGHDT, YNNKEL (reference sequence). DNA of the CDR3: TGTGCCAGCAGCCAAAACCTTGGGCCTTACGGGACAGGGGCTTTCTTT. Translating it yields CASSQNLGPYGTGAFF.

This clonotype was counted many times. The chain couples TRBV5-1 to TRBJ2-7; D not certain. The CDR3 loop spans 13 amino acids. Germline V CDR1 and CDR2: SGHRS, YFSETQ. Trimming removed 0 bases at V and 0 bases at J, with 4 bases between. CDR3 amino acids: CASSLGSSYEQYF. Here the CDR3 DNA reads TGCGCCAGCAGCTTGGGCAGCTCCTACGAGCAGTACTTC.